What follows is one T cell receptor beta chain and its context. Its antigen is unknown. CDR1 and CDR2 (germline): MNHEY, SVGEGT. This CDR3 region has 14 residues. V was pared by 2 bases and J by 7 bases, with 14 bases between. These data belong to a study of blood T cells in healthy people across ages. Findings of the study overall: There were more naive CD4+ cells and higher diversity in long-lived donors than in aged donors. The study could not conclusively compare naive and antigen-experienced cells, given its unsorted PBMCs.

Primed by a sample-barcoded 5' primer and a J-beta primer mix, a second PCR proceeded for 7 to 11 cycles. TCRdb itself ran the 5' RACE reads through MiXCR, one entry per CDR3 protein. The sample comprises around 800,000 distinct CDR3 sequences, around 45% of which are singletons, and around a sixth rests with the top ten. The sequenced material came from blood. The chain combines TRBV6-2 or TRBV6-3 with TRBJ1-2, with a weak D call TRBD1 (5 bases). This sequence originates from a man older than 75 in good health. CDR3 bases: TGTGCCAGCAGTTACGACAGCAACTCGGGTGGCTACACCTTC. Translated, it gives CASSYDSNSGGYTF.